One and the same sample provided the 27 T cell receptor beta chains below, sequenced in a study of beta chain features in type 1 diabetes. The entirety of the isolated RNA underwent reverse transcription, so expressed TCRB transcripts were sequenced. Some clones are missing from TCRdb's copy, which holds only in-frame ones; the method was immunoSEQ multiplex PCR. The profile covers roughly 230,000 clones, with about 9.3% appearing a single time and under 0.045% taken by the ten largest. Sequencing used naive CD4+ T cells from blood. The source of these receptors is a woman under 30 in good health.

This clone has more than one count but fewer than ten. The chain employs TRBV29-1 and TRBJ2-7, with D tentatively TRBD1 (8 bases). Looked up from germline, CDR1 is SQVTM and CDR2 is ANQGSEA. V lost 5 bases, J lost 2 bases, and 22 bases lay in between. This CDR3 has 16 residues. CDR3 nucleotides: TGCAGCGTTAAACACAGGGGGGGACCTTCGACCTACGAGCAGTACTTC. Translating it yields CSVKHRGGPSTYEQYF.

This clone was seen repeatedly, ten times or more. J is TRBJ2-7 and V is TRBV13; TRBD2 is a possible D gene (5 bases). Between the trimmed V and J ends, which lost 5 bases and 0 bases, there was a span of 11 bases. The length of the CDR3 is 14 residues. The germline V gene encodes CDR1 PRHDT and CDR2 FYEKMQ (reference sequence). The CDR3: CASSLRRSSYEQYF. As DNA, the CDR3 is TGTGCCAGCAGCCTCCGGAGGAGCTCCTACGAGCAGTACTTC.

This chain links TRBV5-4 with TRBJ1-6; D remains unclear. Per germline, CDR1 SGHNT and CDR2 YYREEE (reference sequence). The CDR3 totals 16 residues. Trimming cost V 4 bases and J 0 bases, with 11 bases left between them. The CDR3 loop is CASSGEASSYNSPLHF. Written as DNA, the CDR3 is TGTGCCAGCAGCGGGGAGGCCAGCTCCTATAATTCACCCCTCCACTTT.

The rearrangement joins TRBV4-2 to TRBJ2-2, with D perhaps matching TRBD2 (5 bases). With 5 bases removed from V and 5 bases from J, the gap between germline ends came to 12 bases. This CDR3 contains 14 residues. Germline-derived CDR1 and CDR2 are LGHNA and YNFKEQ. DNA of the CDR3: TGTGCCAGCAGCTCCCGGACTGTTACCGGGGAGCTGTTTTTT. Translation: CASSSRTVTGELFF.

The chain uses TRBV5-1 and TRBJ2-3; perhaps TRBD2 as D (6 bases). The germline V and J ends were trimmed by 2 bases and 3 bases, with 13 bases remaining between them. Looked up from germline, CDR1 is SGHRS and CDR2 is YFSETQ. This CDR3 is 15 amino acids long. The CDR3 bases are TGCGCCAGCAGCTTCCCCGGGACTGATACAGATACGCAGTATTTT. As protein: CASSFPGTDTDTQYF.

V and J are TRBV4-2 and TRBJ2-3; D unclear. Germline V gene sequence: CDR1 LGHNA, CDR2 YNFKEQ. Between the trimmed V and J ends, which lost 0 bases and 3 bases, there was a span of 7 bases. The CDR3 is 14 amino acids. The CDR3 DNA reads as TGTGCCAGCAGCCAAGAGGTGAGGACAGATACGCAGTATTTT. This encodes CASSQEVRTDTQYF.

V is TRBV11-2 and J is TRBJ1-2; possible D gene TRBD1, 6 bases. The CDR3 loop spans 16 amino acids. V lost 4 bases and J 1 base, leaving 16 bases between the germline ends. CDR1 is SGHAT, CDR2 FQNNGV, per germline. The CDR3 reads CASSSNLQGINYGYTF. The CDR3 nucleotides read TGTGCCAGCAGCTCGAATTTACAGGGTATTAACTATGGCTACACCTTC. The full variable domain, its missing parts supplied by reference TRBV11-2 and TRBJ1-2, is EAGVAQSPRYKIIEKRQSVAFWCNPISGHATLYWYQQILGQGPKLLIQFQNNGVVDDSQLPKDRFSAERLKGVDSTLKIQPAKLEDSAVYLCASSSNLQGINYGYTFGSGTRLTVV.

The chain combines TRBV30 with TRBJ1-1; 9 bases are a match to TRBD1. CDR3 length: 13 amino acids. The J segment lost 5 bases and the V segment lost 5 bases, leaving 6 bases of the junction unmatched. Germline V gives CDR1 GTSNPN, CDR2 SVGIG (reference sequence). The CDR3: CAWRGQGWTEAFF. The CDR3 DNA reads TGTGCCTGGCGGGGACAGGGATGGACTGAAGCTTTCTTT.

CDR3 sequence (DNA): TGTGCCAGCAGCCCGACCCGCCGGGGGGAGGGCAATGAGCAGTTCTTC. Translation gives CASSPTRRGEGNEQFF. The chain has TRBV5-4 and TRBJ2-1, with 7 bases fitting TRBD2. Trimming at V came to 4 bases and at J to 6 bases, leaving 13 bases not matched to a gene. The germline CDR1 and CDR2 sequences are SGHNT and YYREEE (reference sequence). The CDR3 totals 16 residues.

This clone was seen more than once but under ten times. V and J are TRBV4-2 and TRBJ2-1; D might be TRBD2 (5 bases). This CDR3 is built from 13 residues. Trimming took off 2 bases at V and 9 bases at J, with 11 bases between the two ends. Germline V gene lookup returns CDR1 LGHNA and CDR2 YNFKEQ. Here the CDR3 reads CASSQSTRLEQFF. The CDR3 bases are TGTGCCAGCAGCCAATCAACTAGGCTTGAGCAGTTCTTC.

This clone turned up a few times. The chain recombines TRBV30 with TRBJ1-1; maybe TRBD1 (6 bases). With 4 bases removed from V and 5 bases from J, the gap between germline ends came to 14 bases. Germline values: CDR1 GTSNPN, CDR2 SVGIG (reference sequence). This CDR3 is 13 amino acids long. The CDR3: CAWTLQGLTEAFF. In DNA form, the CDR3 reads TGTGCCTGGACCCTCCAGGGGTTAACTGAAGCTTTCTTT.

This clone appeared a few times. The gene calls are TRBV5-1 and TRBJ2-5; TRBD1 might be the D (6 bases). Between the trimmed V and J ends, which lost 5 bases and 5 bases, there was a span of 13 bases. Per germline, CDR1 SGHRS and CDR2 YFSETQ. This CDR3 is 13 amino acids long. CDR3: CASSTQGWETQYF. The CDR3 coding sequence is TGCGCCAGCAGTACTCAGGGGTGGGAGACCCAGTACTTC.

This clone came up a few times. The V call is TRBV5-4, the J call TRBJ2-7; no clear D. V was trimmed by 4 bases and J by 2 bases, leaving 22 bases between them. Germline V gene lookup returns CDR1 SGHNT and CDR2 YYREEE (reference sequence). CDR3 length equals 17 residues. CDR3 loop: CASSGTALGTVAYEQYF. CDR3 sequence (DNA): TGTGCCAGCAGCGGTACGGCGCTAGGAACTGTGGCCTACGAGCAGTACTTC.

This clone has just a few counts. J is TRBJ1-5 and V is TRBV30, with a tentative D call TRBD1 (5 bases). The CDR3 loop spans 18 amino acids. V was shortened by 1 base and J by 0 bases, with 19 bases between the two germline ends. Germline V gives CDR1 GTSNPN, CDR2 SVGIG (reference sequence). CDR3 residues: CAWSDRGGDLYSNQPQHF. Here the CDR3 DNA reads TGTGCCTGGAGTGACCGGGGGGGAGACCTTTATAGCAATCAGCCCCAGCATTTT.

The rearrangement links TRBV6-1 to TRBJ1-1; TRBD1 matches at 8 bases. The CDR3 covers 16 residues. Per germline, CDR1 MNHNS and CDR2 SASEGT. J was trimmed by 1 base and V by 2 bases; bases with no gene match: 6. The CDR3 sequence is CASSERRDRWNTEAFF. The CDR3 nucleotides read TGTGCCAGCAGTGAACGCCGGGACAGGTGGAACACTGAAGCTTTCTTT.

In its sample, this clone was seen a few times. The genes are TRBV5-1 and TRBJ1-1, with D unresolved. The germline V gene encodes CDR1 SGHRS and CDR2 YFSETQ. V was clipped by 1 base and J by 0 bases, with 16 bases between them. The CDR3 totals 17 residues. The CDR3 is CASSLLGSAPVNTEAFF. CDR3 nucleotides: TGCGCCAGCAGCTTGCTGGGCAGTGCCCCTGTGAACACTGAAGCTTTCTTT.

This clone has just a few counts. The rearrangement uses TRBV19 and TRBJ1-1, with D possibly TRBD1 on 5 matching bases. This CDR3 has 12 amino acids. The germline V gene has CDR1 LNHDA and CDR2 SQIVND (reference sequence). Trimming shortened V by 5 bases and J by 6 bases, and 10 bases separated the two germline ends. CDR3: CASSVPGAEAFF. In nucleotides, the CDR3 is TGTGCCAGTAGTGTCCCGGGGGCTGAAGCTTTCTTT.

The rearrangement links TRBV4-1 to TRBJ2-7, with TRBD1 matching over 10 bases. Losses at the gene ends were 3 bases for V and 0 bases for J; bases not matched to a gene: 11. The CDR3 spans 18 residues. In germline, CDR1 is MGHRA, CDR2 YSYEKL. CDR3 sequence reads: CASSHPLPGQGLSYEQYF. In DNA form, the CDR3 reads TGCGCCAGCAGCCACCCGCTTCCGGGACAGGGGCTCTCCTACGAGCAGTACTTC.

This clone occurred a few times. CDR3 protein: CASSFGTSGSDEQYF. In DNA, the CDR3 is TGTGCCAGCAGCTTCGGGACTAGCGGGAGCGACGAGCAGTACTTC. This rearrangement joins TRBV21-1 to TRBJ2-7; the table's D call, TRBD2, was not checked against the DNA. TRBV21-1 constitutes a pseudogene. CDR3 length: 15 amino acids.

The rearrangement uses TRBV2 and TRBJ2-5, with a weak D call TRBD1 (6 bases). The V gene's germline CDR1 is SNHLY and CDR2 FYNNEI. The CDR3 is 15 amino acids. V gave up 2 bases and J gave up 4 bases, with 14 bases separating them. CDR3 sequence: CASSERFGRGETQYF. The DNA for the CDR3 is TGTGCCAGCAGTGAAAGGTTCGGCAGGGGAGAGACCCAGTACTTC.

The chain links TRBV6-1 to TRBJ2-1, with D maybe TRBD1 (6 bases). Germline-derived CDR1 and CDR2 are MNHNS and SASEGT. Trimming took off 7 bases at V and 3 bases at J, with 16 bases between the two ends. This CDR3 contains 15 residues. CDR3 in amino acids: CASKLPGQFYNEQFF. The CDR3 DNA sequence: TGTGCCAGCAAACTCCCGGGACAATTCTACAATGAGCAGTTCTTC.

Here the CDR3 reads CASIRDRGNSPLHF. Written as DNA, the CDR3 is TGTGCCAGTATCCGGGACAGGGGTAATTCACCCCTCCACTTT. The chain recombines TRBV2 with TRBJ1-6; TRBD1 agrees at 10 bases. The CDR3 loop spans 14 amino acids. Germline CDR1 is SNHLY and CDR2 is FYNNEI. V shed 9 bases, J shed 6 bases, and the junction held 5 bases outside the gene matches.

J is TRBJ1-5 and V is TRBV15; TRBD1 agrees at 7 bases. CDR1 is LNHNV and CDR2 is YYDKDF in the germline V gene (reference sequence). This CDR3 is built from 15 residues. Trimming took 4 bases from V and 2 from J; bases not matched to a gene: 5. The CDR3 here is CATSIRGMGNQPQHF. CDR3 bases: TGTGCCACCAGCATCAGGGGGATGGGCAATCAGCCCCAGCATTTT. The full variable domain, completed using reference TRBV15 and TRBJ1-5, is DAMVIQNPRYQVTQFGKPVTLSCSQTLNHNVMYWYQQKSSQAPKLLFHYYDKDFNNEADTPDNFQSRRPNTSFCFLDIRSPGLGDTAMYLCATSIRGMGNQPQHFGDGTRLSIL.

This clone came up a few times. The rearrangement links TRBV5-1 to TRBJ2-3; 9 positions match TRBD2. V lost 2 bases to trimming and J lost 5 bases; unmatched junction nucleotides: 6. The germline CDR1 and CDR2 sequences are SGHRS and YFSETQ. The CDR3 spans 15 residues. In DNA form, the CDR3 reads TGCGCCAGCAGCTTCCAGCGGGAGGTGGAAGATACGCAGTATTTT. The encoded protein is CASSFQREVEDTQYF.

The rearrangement uses TRBV6-1 and TRBJ1-2; D uncertain. Trimming took off 7 bases at V and 5 bases at J, with 17 bases between the two ends. Germline V gene data show CDR1 as MNHNS and CDR2 as SASEGT. The CDR3 has 14 residues. The CDR3 sequence: CASTVSLTQYGYTF. In DNA form, the CDR3 reads TGTGCCAGCACTGTTAGCCTCACTCAATATGGCTACACCTTC.

Only a few counts were recorded for this clone. The V call is TRBV6-5, the J call TRBJ1-1; D call uncertain. Trimming stripped 8 bases from V and 2 bases from J, with 9 bases between. Germline V gene sequence: CDR1 MNHEY, CDR2 SVGAGI. The CDR3 consists of 12 residues. CDR3 sequence (DNA): TGTGCCAGCCATACAGACAACACTGAAGCTTTCTTT. Translation gives CASHTDNTEAFF.

This clone was seen a few times. The chain carries TRBV29-1 and TRBJ2-3; D is undetermined. The CDR3 has 16 amino acids. Germline V gives CDR1 SQVTM, CDR2 ANQGSEA. The germline V and J ends were trimmed by 6 bases and 5 bases, with 24 bases remaining between them. The CDR3, as DNA: TGCAGCGTCTTAGGATTACCCCTTAAAGGAGTAGATACGCAGTATTTT. This translates into CSVLGLPLKGVDTQYF.